Presented here are 22 T cell receptor beta chains from one specimen sequenced in a study of cytomegalovirus exposure and HLA in healthy donors. Data came from immunoSEQ multiplex PCR; TCRdb stores just in-frame clones and leaves some out. The sample carries some 250,000 clones, 90% recorded once. The sequenced sample consisted of PBMCs. The receptor set was obtained from a woman between 18 and 29 years old in good health and CMV-seronegative.

V is TRBV2 and J is TRBJ1-2; 7 bases fit TRBD1. The CDR3 contains 14 residues. Trimming removed 6 bases from V and 4 bases from J; junction bases left unmatched: 8. Germline CDR1 SNHLY, CDR2 FYNNEI. The CDR3 region is CASRPTDRIYGYTF. CDR3 DNA: TGTGCCAGCAGACCAACGGACAGGATCTATGGCTACACCTTC.

In DNA form, the CDR3 reads TGTGCCAGCAGCGACACAGGGGGCGCGGGCACTGAAGCTTTCTTT. Its protein is CASSDTGGAGTEAFF. This chain links TRBV7-6 with TRBJ1-1, with TRBD1 matching over 9 bases. The CDR3 length is 15 residues. The trim removed 5 bases at V and 4 bases at J, leaving 8 bases unmatched. The germline V gene has CDR1 SGHVS and CDR2 FNYEAQ. Based on the CDR3 plus reference TRBV7-6 and TRBJ1-1, the full variable domain is GAGVSQSPRYKVTKRGQDVALRCDPISGHVSLYWYRQALGQGPEFLTYFNYEAQQDKSGLPNDRFSAERPEGSISTLTIQRTEQRDSAMYRCASSDTGGAGTEAFFGQGTRLTVV.

The chain links TRBV5-6 to TRBJ1-6; a weak D match, TRBD1 (6 bases). The V end lost 5 bases, the J end lost 0 bases, and 12 bases lay between the germline ends. CDR3 length: 16 residues. The germline CDR1 and CDR2 sequences are SGHDT and YYEEEE. The CDR3 spells CASSTGFSSYNSPLHF. Written as DNA, the CDR3 is TGTGCCAGCAGTACAGGGTTCAGCTCCTATAATTCACCCCTCCACTTT.

The sample holds one count of this clone. Germline is not matched at one junction end, which may reflect a read error. This rearrangement joins TRBV6-4 to TRBJ2-2; TRBD2 might be the D (5 bases). The V gene's germline CDR1 is MRHNA and CDR2 SNTAGT. The CDR3 sequence is 14 residues long. CDR3 in amino acids: CASSDLGNAGELFF. The CDR3 DNA is TGTGCCAGCAGTGACCTCGGGAACGCCGGGGAGCTGTTTTTT.

This chain joins TRBV2 and TRBJ2-7, with 8 bases fitting TRBD2. J gave up 0 bases and V 3 bases, and 4 bases lay outside the gene matches. CDR3 length: 15 residues. Germline lookup yields CDR1 SNHLY and CDR2 FYNNEI. CDR3 residues: CASSDGGGSSYEQYV. Written as DNA, the CDR3 is TGTGCCAGCAGTGACGGCGGGGGGAGCTCCTACGAGCAGTACGTC.

The rearrangement links TRBV29-1 to TRBJ1-2; 9 bases map to TRBD1. The CDR3 is 12 amino acids. In germline, CDR1 is SQVTM, CDR2 ANQGSEA. Trimming at V came to 3 bases and at J to 11 bases, leaving 7 bases not matched to a gene. The CDR3 sequence: CSVDRDREVYTF. CDR3 sequence (DNA): TGCAGCGTTGACCGGGACAGGGAGGTTTACACCTTC.

V and J are TRBV6-1 and TRBJ1-3; the D is unclear. Germline-derived CDR1 and CDR2 are MNHNS and SASEGT. The CDR3 has 16 amino acids. Trimming cost V 4 bases and J 3 bases, with 16 bases left between them. CDR3 residues: CASSARGGQHGNTIYF. CDR3 in DNA: TGTGCCAGCAGTGCCCGGGGAGGTCAACATGGAAACACCATATATTTT.

The chain joins TRBV6-5 to TRBJ2-7; 8 positions agree with TRBD2. Germline loops: CDR1 MNHEY, CDR2 SVGAGI. The V gene end was trimmed by 4 bases and the J gene end by 4 bases; junction bases not matched to a gene: 12. CDR3 length: 16 amino acids. DNA of the CDR3: TGTGCCAGCAGTTTTTTACCCAGCGGGGGCCGTTACGAGCAGTACTTC. It codes for CASSFLPSGGRYEQYF.

The rearrangement uses TRBV6-5 and TRBJ2-7; 10 nucleotides align to TRBD1. The V gene's germline CDR1 is MNHEY and CDR2 SVGAGI. The length of the CDR3 is 15 residues. V was pared by 6 bases and J by 0 bases, with 5 bases of the junction left unmatched. DNA for the CDR3: TGTGCCAGCAGCCCGGGACAGGGGCACTCCTACGAGCAGTACTTC. Translating it yields CASSPGQGHSYEQYF.

The sample holds one count of this clone. The chain links TRBV4-1 to TRBJ1-1; D is undetermined. Trimming took 0 bases from V and 4 from J, leaving 12 bases between them. Germline V lookup: CDR1 MGHRA, CDR2 YSYEKL. The CDR3 contains 15 residues. The CDR3 protein is CASSQEWGVITEAFF. The CDR3 DNA reads TGCGCCAGCAGCCAAGAATGGGGAGTGATCACTGAAGCTTTCTTT.

The chain is built from TRBV7-8 and TRBJ2-6; 9 nucleotides line up with TRBD1. With 2 bases clipped from V and 0 bases from J, the junction kept 5 bases outside the gene matches. This CDR3 comprises 18 residues. Germline values: CDR1 SGHVS, CDR2 FQNEAQ. CDR3 DNA: TGTGCCAGCAGCTTATGGGGACAGGGATACTCTGGGGCCAACGTCCTGACTTTC. Protein product: CASSLWGQGYSGANVLTF.

This clone was detected a few times. This chain uses TRBV4-1 with TRBJ1-6; 7 bases are a match to TRBD1. CDR1 is MGHRA, CDR2 YSYEKL, per germline. The CDR3 runs 14 residues. V lost 1 base and J lost 9; bases outside the gene matches: 3. CDR3 bases: TGCGCCAGCAGCCAAGGAGGGGGCGGTTCACCCCTCCACTTT. This codes for CASSQGGGGSPLHF.

This sequence joins TRBV10-1 and TRBJ1-1; tentative D call: TRBD1 (6 bases). V lost 2 bases, J lost 2 bases, and 12 bases lay in between. Germline lookup yields CDR1 WNHNN and CDR2 SYGVQD (reference sequence). The CDR3 has 15 amino acids. CDR3 residues: CASSELRGGNTEAFF. The CDR3, as DNA: TGCGCCAGCAGTGAGCTTCGAGGGGGAAACACTGAAGCTTTCTTT.

This chain connects TRBV5-5 to TRBJ2-7, with D tentatively TRBD1 (6 bases). CDR1 and CDR2 (germline): SGHKS, YYEKEE (reference sequence). V dropped 0 bases and J dropped 5 bases, with 9 bases sitting between them. The CDR3 has 13 amino acids. The CDR3 sequence is CASSLAGADEQYV. The CDR3 DNA is TGTGCCAGCAGCTTGGCAGGGGCCGACGAGCAGTACGTC.

The chain is built from TRBV11-3 and TRBJ2-1; TRBD2 matches at 13 bases. V lost 5 bases and J lost 5; bases outside the gene matches: 3. The CDR3 length is 15 residues. Looked up from germline, CDR1 is SGHNT and CDR2 is YENEEA. Written as DNA, the CDR3 is TGTGCCAGCAGCAAAACTAGCGGGGGGGACAATGAGCAGTTCTTC. This gives the protein CASSKTSGGDNEQFF.

This clone was counted between two and nine times. This sequence joins TRBV27 and TRBJ1-6; 7 nucleotides match TRBD1. Germline-derived CDR1 and CDR2 are MNHEY and SMNVEV (reference sequence). The CDR3 consists of 14 residues. After removal of 5 bases from V and 10 bases from J, the junction contained 8 bases not matched to a gene. Here the CDR3 DNA reads TGTGCCAGCAGTCCGCGACAGGGTAACTCACCCCTCCACTTT. Its protein product is CASSPRQGNSPLHF.

This clone was detected only once. The chain combines TRBV4-1 with TRBJ2-5; 12 nucleotides match TRBD1. V trimming: 5 bases; J trimming: 3 bases; junction bases outside the gene matches: 4. The CDR3 runs to 15 residues. Germline lookup yields CDR1 MGHRA and CDR2 YSYEKL. CDR3: CASSGDRGREETQYF. DNA for the CDR3: TGCGCCAGCAGCGGGGACAGGGGGCGGGAAGAGACCCAGTACTTC.

This clone was detected only once. V and J are TRBV29-1 and TRBJ1-5; D may be TRBD1 (5 bases). V was cut by 6 bases and J by 0 bases, with 9 bases left in between. Germline assignment: CDR1 SQVTM and CDR2 ANQGSEA. The CDR3 has 13 amino acids. The DNA of the CDR3 is TGCAGCGTGCAAGGGGATAGCAATCAGCCCCAGCATTTT. Translated, it gives CSVQGDSNQPQHF.

This clone came up a few times. The same CDR3 is also encoded by other DNA sequences in this sample. The gene calls are TRBV6-4 and TRBJ2-3; 11 bases match TRBD2. The CDR3 loop spans 16 amino acids. V lost 0 bases, J lost 3 bases, and 2 bases stayed unmatched. Germline lookup yields CDR1 MRHNA and CDR2 SNTAGT. The CDR3, as DNA: TGTGCCAGCAGTGACTCGGCTAGCGGGGGGACAGATACGCAGTATTTT. It codes for CASSDSASGGTDTQYF.

The chain has TRBV4-1 and TRBJ2-2, with 8 bases identical to TRBD2. Germline V CDR1 and CDR2: MGHRA, YSYEKL. There are 16 residues in the CDR3. Trimming cost V 3 bases and J 3 bases; bases outside gene matches: 6. CDR3 bases: TGCGCCAGCAGCCAGGGGCGGGGGGCTTACACCGGGGAGCTGTTTTTT. Protein sequence: CASSQGRGAYTGELFF.

The chain links TRBV5-1 to TRBJ2-3, with D unclear. The CDR3 length is 12 residues. Trimming took 3 bases from V and 6 from J, leaving 8 bases between them. Per germline, CDR1 SGHRS and CDR2 YFSETQ. Here the CDR3 DNA reads TGCGCCAGCAGCTCGACTGGGGATACGCAGTATTTT. Amino acids: CASSSTGDTQYF.

The chain has TRBV4-3 and TRBJ1-2; 9 bases line up with TRBD1. This CDR3 has 17 amino acids. Germline V gene lookup returns CDR1 LGHNA and CDR2 YSLEER. Germline trimming cut 0 bases from V and 5 bases from J; bases unmatched to any gene: 10. The chain's CDR3 is CASSQDQGTGFSYGYTF. The CDR3 DNA is TGCGCCAGCAGCCAAGATCAGGGGACAGGGTTTTCGTATGGCTACACCTTC.